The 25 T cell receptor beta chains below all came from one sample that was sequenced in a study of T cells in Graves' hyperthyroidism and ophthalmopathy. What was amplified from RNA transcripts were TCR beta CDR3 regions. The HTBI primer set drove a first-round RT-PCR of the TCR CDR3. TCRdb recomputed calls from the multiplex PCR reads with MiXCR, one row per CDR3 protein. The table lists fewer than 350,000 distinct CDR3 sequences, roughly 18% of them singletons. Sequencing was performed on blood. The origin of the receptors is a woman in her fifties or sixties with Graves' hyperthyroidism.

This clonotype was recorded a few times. The CDR3 protein is CASSARGETQYF. The CDR3 DNA follows: TGTGCCAGCAGCGCCCGGGGGGAGACCCAGTACTTC. The J gene is TRBJ2-5, the V gene TRBV7-9; tentatively, D is TRBD2 (6 bases). This CDR3 has 12 amino acids. The V and J ends lost 5 bases and 5 bases respectively, with 9 bases between them. Germline lookup yields CDR1 SEHNR and CDR2 FQNEAQ (reference sequence).

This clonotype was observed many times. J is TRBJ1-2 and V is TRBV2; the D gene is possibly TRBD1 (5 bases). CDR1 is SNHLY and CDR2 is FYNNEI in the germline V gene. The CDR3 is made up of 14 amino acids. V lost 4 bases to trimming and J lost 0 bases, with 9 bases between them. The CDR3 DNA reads TGTGCCAGCAGTGGACAGCTCGCTAACTATGGCTACACCTTC. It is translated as CASSGQLANYGYTF.

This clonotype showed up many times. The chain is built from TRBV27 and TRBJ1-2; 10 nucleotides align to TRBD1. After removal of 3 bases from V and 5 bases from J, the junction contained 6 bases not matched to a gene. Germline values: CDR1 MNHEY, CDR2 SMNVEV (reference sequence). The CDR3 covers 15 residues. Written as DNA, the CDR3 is TGTGCCAGCAGTTTCGGACAGGGGGTAGGGTATGGCTACACCTTC. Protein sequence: CASSFGQGVGYGYTF.

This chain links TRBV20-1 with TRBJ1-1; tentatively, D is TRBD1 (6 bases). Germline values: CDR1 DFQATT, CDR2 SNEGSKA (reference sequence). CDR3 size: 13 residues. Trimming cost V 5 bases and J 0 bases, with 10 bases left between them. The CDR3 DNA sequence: TGCAGTGCTGAGGACAGTCTGAACACTGAAGCTTTCTTT. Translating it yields CSAEDSLNTEAFF.

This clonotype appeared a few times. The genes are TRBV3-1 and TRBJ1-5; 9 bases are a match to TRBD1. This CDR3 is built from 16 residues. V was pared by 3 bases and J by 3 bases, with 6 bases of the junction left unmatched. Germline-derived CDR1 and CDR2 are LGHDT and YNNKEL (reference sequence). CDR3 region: CASSHGTGGNNQPQHF. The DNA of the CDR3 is TGTGCCAGCAGCCACGGAACAGGGGGCAACAATCAGCCCCAGCATTTT.

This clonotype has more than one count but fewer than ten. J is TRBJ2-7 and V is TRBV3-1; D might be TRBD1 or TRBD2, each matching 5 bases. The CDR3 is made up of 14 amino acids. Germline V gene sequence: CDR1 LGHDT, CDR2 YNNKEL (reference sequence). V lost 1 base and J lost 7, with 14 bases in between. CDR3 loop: CASSQVEGMGEQYF. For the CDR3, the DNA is TGTGCCAGCAGCCAAGTTGAGGGGATGGGTGAGCAGTACTTC.

CDR3 sequence (DNA): TGTGCCAGTAGTATCGGGTCGGGGTTTGCTGAAGCTTTCTTT. Residues: CASSIGSGFAEAFF. The genes are TRBV19 and TRBJ1-1; D is undetermined. The germline V and J ends were trimmed by 3 bases and 6 bases, with 14 bases remaining between them. This CDR3 has 14 amino acids. CDR1 and CDR2 from the germline V gene are LNHDA and SQIVND (reference sequence).

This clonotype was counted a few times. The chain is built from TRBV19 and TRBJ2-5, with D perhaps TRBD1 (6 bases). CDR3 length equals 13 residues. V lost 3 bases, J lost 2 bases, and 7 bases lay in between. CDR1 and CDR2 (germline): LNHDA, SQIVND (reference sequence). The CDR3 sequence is CASSIGTQETQYF. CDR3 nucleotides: TGTGCCAGTAGTATCGGGACACAAGAGACCCAGTACTTC.

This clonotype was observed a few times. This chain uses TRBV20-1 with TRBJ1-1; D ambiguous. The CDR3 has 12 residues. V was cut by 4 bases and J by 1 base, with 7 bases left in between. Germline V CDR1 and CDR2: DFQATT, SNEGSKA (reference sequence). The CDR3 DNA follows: TGCAGTGCTATCAGGCCGAACACTGAAGCTTTCTTT. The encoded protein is CSAIRPNTEAFF.

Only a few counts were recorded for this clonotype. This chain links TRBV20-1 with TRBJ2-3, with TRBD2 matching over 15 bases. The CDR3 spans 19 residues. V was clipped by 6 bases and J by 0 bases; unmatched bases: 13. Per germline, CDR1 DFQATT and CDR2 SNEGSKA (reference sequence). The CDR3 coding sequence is TGCAGTGCCAAGGGACTAGCGGGGGGCATATTCTCTAGCACAGATACGCAGTATTTT. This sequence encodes CSAKGLAGGIFSSTDTQYF.

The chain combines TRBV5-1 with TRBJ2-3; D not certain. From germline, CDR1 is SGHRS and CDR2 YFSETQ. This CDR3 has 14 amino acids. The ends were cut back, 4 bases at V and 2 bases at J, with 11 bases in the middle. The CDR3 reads CASSGRAATDTQYF. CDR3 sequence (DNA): TGCGCCAGCAGCGGTCGTGCGGCCACAGATACGCAGTATTTT. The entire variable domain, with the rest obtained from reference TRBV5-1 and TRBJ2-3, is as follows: KAGVTQTPRYLIKTRGQQVTLSCSPISGHRSVSWYQQTPGQGLQFLFEYFSETQRNKGNFPGRFSGRQFSNSRSEMNVSTLELGDSALYLCASSGRAATDTQYFGPGTRLTVL.

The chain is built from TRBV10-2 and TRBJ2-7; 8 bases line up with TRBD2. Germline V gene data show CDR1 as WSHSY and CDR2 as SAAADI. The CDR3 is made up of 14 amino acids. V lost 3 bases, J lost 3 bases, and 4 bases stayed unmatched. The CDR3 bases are TGCGCCAGCAGTGATCCGGGGGGGTTCTACGAGCAGTACGTC. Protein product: CASSDPGGFYEQYV.

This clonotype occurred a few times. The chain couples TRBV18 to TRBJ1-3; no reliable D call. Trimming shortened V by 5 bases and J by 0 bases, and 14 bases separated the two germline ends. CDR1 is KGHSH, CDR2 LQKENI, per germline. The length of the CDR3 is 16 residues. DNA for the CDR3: TGTGCCAGCTCAACATCTCGAGGGTTCTCTGGAAACACCATATATTTT. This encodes CASSTSRGFSGNTIYF. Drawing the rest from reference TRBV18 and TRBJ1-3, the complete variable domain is NAGVMQNPRHLVRRRGQEARLRCSPMKGHSHVYWYRQLPEEGLKFMVYLQKENIIDESGMPKERFSAEFPKEGPSILRIQQVVRGDSAAYFCASSTSRGFSGNTIYFGEGSWLTVV.

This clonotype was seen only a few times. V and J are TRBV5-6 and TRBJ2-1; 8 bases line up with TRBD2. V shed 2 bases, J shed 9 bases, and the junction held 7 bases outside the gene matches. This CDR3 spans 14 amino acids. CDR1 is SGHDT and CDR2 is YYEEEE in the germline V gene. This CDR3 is CASSFGAGGGEQFF. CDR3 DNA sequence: TGTGCCAGCAGCTTCGGCGCGGGAGGCGGTGAGCAGTTCTTC. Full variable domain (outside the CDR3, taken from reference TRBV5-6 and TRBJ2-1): DAGVTQSPTHLIKTRGQQVTLRCSPKSGHDTVSWYQQALGQGPQFIFQYYEEEERQRGNFPDRFSGHQFPNYSSELNVNALLLGDSALYLCASSFGAGGGEQFFGPGTRLTVL.

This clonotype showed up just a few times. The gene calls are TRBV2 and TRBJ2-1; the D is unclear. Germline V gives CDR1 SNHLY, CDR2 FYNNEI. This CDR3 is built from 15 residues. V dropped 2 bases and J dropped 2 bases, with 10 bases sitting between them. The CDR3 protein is CASSESAATYNEQFF. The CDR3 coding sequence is TGTGCCAGCAGTGAATCGGCGGCGACCTACAATGAGCAGTTCTTC.

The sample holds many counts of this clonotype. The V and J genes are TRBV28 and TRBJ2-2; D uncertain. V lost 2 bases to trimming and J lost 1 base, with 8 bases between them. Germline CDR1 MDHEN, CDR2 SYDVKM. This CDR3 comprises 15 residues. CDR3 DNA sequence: TGTGCCAGCAGTTTAGGTAGATGGAACACCGGGGAGCTGTTTTTT. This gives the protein CASSLGRWNTGELFF.

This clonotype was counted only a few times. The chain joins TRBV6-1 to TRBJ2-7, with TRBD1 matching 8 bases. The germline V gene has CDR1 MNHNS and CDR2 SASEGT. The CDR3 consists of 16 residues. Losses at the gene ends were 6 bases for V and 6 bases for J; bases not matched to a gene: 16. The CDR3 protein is CASSRGTGRPGGEQYF. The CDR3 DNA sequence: TGTGCCAGCAGCCGGGGGACAGGACGCCCTGGGGGCGAGCAGTACTTC.

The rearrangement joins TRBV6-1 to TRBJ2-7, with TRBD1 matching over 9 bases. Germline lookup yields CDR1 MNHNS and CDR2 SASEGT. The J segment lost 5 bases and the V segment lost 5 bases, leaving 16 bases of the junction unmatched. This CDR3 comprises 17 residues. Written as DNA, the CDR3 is TGTGCCAGCAGTCAACGAACCGGGACAGGGAAGCGGAACGAGCAGTACTTC. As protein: CASSQRTGTGKRNEQYF.

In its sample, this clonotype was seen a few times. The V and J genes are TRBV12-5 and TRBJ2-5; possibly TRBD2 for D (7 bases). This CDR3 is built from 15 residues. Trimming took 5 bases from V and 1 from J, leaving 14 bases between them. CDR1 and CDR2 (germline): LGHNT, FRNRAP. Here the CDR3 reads CASGVAGAPQETQYF. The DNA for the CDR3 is TGTGCTAGTGGTGTCGCGGGGGCCCCCCAAGAGACCCAGTACTTC.

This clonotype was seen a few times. The CDR3 nucleotides are TGTGCCAGCAGCCTCGACGGGGGGCGGCGGGAGACCCAGTACTTC. Translated, it gives CASSLDGGRRETQYF. The V gene is TRBV27, the J gene TRBJ2-5, with D maybe TRBD2 (7 bases). Trimming pared 6 bases from V and 5 bases from J, leaving 19 bases between. This CDR3 contains 15 residues. Germline loops: CDR1 MNHEY, CDR2 SMNVEV (reference sequence).

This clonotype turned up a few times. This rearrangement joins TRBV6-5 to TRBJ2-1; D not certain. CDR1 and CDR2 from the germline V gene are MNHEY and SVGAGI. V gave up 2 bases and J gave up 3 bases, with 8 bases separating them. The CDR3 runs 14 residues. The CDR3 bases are TGTGCCAGCAGTTACAACATCGGCTACAATGAGCAGTTCTTC. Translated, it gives CASSYNIGYNEQFF.

The DNA for the CDR3 is TGTGCCAGCAGCTTAGATAACACGGCCACTGAAGCTTTCTTT. Translating gives CASSLDNTATEAFF. This sequence joins TRBV7-2 and TRBJ1-1; D remains ambiguous. CDR3 length: 14 residues. V was clipped by 1 base and J by 4 bases, with 10 bases between them. Germline V lookup: CDR1 SGHTA, CDR2 FQGNSA.

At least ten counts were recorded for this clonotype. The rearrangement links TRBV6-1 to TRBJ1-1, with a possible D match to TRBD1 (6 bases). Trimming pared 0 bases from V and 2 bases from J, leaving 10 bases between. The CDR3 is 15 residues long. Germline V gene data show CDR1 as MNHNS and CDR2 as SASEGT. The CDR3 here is CASSEAGQLNTEAFF. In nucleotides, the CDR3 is TGTGCCAGCAGTGAAGCGGGACAACTTAACACTGAAGCTTTCTTT.

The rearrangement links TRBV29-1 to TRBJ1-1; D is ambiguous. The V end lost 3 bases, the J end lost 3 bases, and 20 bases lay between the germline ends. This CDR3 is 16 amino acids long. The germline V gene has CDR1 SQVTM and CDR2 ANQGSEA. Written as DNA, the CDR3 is TGCAGCGTTGATCCCCGGGCGGGAAGATCGCACACTGAAGCTTTCTTT. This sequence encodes CSVDPRAGRSHTEAFF.

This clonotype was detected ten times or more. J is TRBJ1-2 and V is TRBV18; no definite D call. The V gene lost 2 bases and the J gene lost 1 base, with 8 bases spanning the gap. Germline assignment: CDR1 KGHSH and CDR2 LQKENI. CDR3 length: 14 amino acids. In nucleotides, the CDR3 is TGTGCCAGCTCACCAGGGGTCCTTAACTATGGCTACACCTTC. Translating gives CASSPGVLNYGYTF.